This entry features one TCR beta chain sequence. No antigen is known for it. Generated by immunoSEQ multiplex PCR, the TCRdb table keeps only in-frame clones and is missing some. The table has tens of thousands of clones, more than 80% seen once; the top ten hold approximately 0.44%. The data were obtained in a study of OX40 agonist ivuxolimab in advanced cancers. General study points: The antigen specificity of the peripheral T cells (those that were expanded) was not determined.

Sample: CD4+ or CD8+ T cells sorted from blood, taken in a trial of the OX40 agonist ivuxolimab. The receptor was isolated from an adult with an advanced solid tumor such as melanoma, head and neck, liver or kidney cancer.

CDR3 DNA: TGTGCCAGCAGCTTAGGAGGGAACTATAATTCACCCCTCCACTTT. Its translation: CASSLGGNYNSPLHF. The J gene is TRBJ1-6, the V gene TRBV11-2; no reliable D call. The germline V and J ends were trimmed by 1 base and 3 bases, with 7 bases remaining between them. Germline loops: CDR1 SGHAT, CDR2 FQNNGV. The CDR3 is 15 amino acids.